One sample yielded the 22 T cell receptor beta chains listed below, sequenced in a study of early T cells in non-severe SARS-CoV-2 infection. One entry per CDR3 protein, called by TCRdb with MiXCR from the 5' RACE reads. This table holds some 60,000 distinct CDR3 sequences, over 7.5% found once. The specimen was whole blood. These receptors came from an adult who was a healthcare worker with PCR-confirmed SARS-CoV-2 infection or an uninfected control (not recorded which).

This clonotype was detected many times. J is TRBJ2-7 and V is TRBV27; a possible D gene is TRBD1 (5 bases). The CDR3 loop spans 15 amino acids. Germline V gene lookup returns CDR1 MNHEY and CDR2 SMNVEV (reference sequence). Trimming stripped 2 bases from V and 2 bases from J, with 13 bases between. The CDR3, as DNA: TGTGCCAGCAGTTTACTAGGGGTATCGGCCTACGAGCAGTACTTC. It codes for CASSLLGVSAYEQYF.

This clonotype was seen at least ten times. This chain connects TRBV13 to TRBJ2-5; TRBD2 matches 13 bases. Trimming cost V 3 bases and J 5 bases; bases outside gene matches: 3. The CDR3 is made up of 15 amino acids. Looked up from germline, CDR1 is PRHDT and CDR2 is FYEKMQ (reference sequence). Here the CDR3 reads CASSLRLAGGETQYF. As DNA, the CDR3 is TGTGCCAGCAGCTTGAGACTAGCGGGAGGTGAGACCCAGTACTTC.

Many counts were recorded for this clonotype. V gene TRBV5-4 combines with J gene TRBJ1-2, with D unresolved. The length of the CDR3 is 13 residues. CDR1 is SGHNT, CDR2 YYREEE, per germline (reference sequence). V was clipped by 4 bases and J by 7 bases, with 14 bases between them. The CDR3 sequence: CASSVIDGAGYTF. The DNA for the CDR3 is TGTGCCAGCAGCGTAATAGACGGAGCTGGCTACACCTTC.

CDR3 bases: TGCAGTGCTAGAGTAACCAACGCTAACTATGGCTACACCTTC. Amino acids: CSARVTNANYGYTF. The V gene is TRBV20-1, the J gene TRBJ1-2; D gene uncertain. In germline, CDR1 is DFQATT, CDR2 SNEGSKA (reference sequence). Trimming took off 1 base at V and 0 bases at J, with 9 bases between the two ends. The length of the CDR3 is 14 residues.

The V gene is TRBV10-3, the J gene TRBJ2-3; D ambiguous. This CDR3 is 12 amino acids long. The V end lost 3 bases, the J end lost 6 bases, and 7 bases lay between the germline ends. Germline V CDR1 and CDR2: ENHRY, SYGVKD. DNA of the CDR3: TGTGCCATCAGTGATAGGGTCGATACGCAGTATTTT. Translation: CAISDRVDTQYF.

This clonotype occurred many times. CDR3 residues: CSARDESYGYTF. DNA for the CDR3: TGCAGTGCTAGAGATGAGAGCTATGGCTACACCTTC. The rearrangement uses TRBV20-1 and TRBJ1-2; D gene ambiguous. V was pared by 0 bases and J by 4 bases, with 6 bases between. This CDR3 has 12 residues. Per germline, CDR1 DFQATT and CDR2 SNEGSKA (reference sequence).

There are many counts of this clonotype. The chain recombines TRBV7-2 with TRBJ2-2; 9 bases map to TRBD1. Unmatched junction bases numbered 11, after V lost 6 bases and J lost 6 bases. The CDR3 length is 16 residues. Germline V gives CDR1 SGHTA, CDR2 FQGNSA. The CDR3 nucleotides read TGTGCCAGCAGTTCGGACAGGGGAAGTAGAGCCGGGGAGCTGTTTTTT. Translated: CASSSDRGSRAGELFF.

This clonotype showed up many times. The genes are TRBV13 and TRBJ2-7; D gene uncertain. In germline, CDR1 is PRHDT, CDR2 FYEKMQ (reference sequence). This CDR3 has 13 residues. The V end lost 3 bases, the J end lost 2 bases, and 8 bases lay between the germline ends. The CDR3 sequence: CASSFSSPYEQYF. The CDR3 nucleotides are TGTGCCAGCAGCTTTTCGAGCCCCTACGAGCAGTACTTC.

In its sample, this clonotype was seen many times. In DNA form, the CDR3 reads TGCGCCAGTTGGTCAACCGGCGGCTATGGCTACACCTTC. Amino acid sequence: CASWSTGGYGYTF. This chain uses TRBV5-1 with TRBJ1-2; D gene ambiguous. This CDR3 has 13 amino acids. From germline, CDR1 is SGHRS and CDR2 YFSETQ. The V end was cut by 8 bases, the J end by 4 bases, with 15 bases between.

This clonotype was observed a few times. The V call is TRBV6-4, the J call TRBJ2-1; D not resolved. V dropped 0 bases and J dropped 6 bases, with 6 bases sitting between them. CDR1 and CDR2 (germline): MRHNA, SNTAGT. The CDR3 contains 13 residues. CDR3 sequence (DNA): TGTGCCAGCAGTGACTCGAAGGGCAATGAGCAGTTCTTC. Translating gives CASSDSKGNEQFF.

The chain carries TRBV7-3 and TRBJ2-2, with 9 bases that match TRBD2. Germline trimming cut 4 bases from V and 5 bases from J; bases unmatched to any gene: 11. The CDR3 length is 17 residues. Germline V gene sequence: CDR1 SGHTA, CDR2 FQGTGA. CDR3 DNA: TGTGCCAGCAGCTATACACCGGGACTAGCATTAACCGGGGAGCTGTTTTTT. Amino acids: CASSYTPGLALTGELFF. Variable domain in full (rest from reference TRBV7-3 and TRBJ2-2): GAGVSQTPSNKVTEKGKYVELRCDPISGHTALYWYRQSLGQGPEFLIYFQGTGAADDSGLPNDRFFAVRPEGSVSTLKIQRTERGDSAVYLCASSYTPGLALTGELFFGEGSRLTVL.

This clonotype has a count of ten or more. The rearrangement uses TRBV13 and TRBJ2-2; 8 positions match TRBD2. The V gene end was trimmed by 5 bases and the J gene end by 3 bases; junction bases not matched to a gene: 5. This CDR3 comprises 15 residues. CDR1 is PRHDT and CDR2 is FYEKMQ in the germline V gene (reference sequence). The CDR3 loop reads CASSAGLEYTGELFF. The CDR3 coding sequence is TGTGCCAGCAGCGCGGGACTAGAATACACCGGGGAGCTGTTTTTT.

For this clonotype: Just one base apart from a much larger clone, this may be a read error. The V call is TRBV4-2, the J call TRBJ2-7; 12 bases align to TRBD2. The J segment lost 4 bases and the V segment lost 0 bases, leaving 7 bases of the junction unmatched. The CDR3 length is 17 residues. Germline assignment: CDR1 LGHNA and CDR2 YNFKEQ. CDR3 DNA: TGTGCCAGCAGCCAAGAACAGACTAGCGGGAGCAGGTACGAGCAGTACTTC. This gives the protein CASSQEQTSGSRYEQYF.

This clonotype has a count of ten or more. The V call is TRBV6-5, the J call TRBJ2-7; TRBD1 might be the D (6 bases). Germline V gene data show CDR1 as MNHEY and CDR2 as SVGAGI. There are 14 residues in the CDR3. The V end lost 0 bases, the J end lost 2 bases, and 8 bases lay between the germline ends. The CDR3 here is CASSYSTGAYEQYF. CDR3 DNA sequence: TGTGCCAGCAGTTACTCGACAGGAGCCTACGAGCAGTACTTC.

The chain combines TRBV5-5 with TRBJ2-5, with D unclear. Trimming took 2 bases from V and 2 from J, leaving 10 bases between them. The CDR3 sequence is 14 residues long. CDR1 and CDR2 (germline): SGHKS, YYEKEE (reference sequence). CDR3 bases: TGTGCCAGCAGCTTCTCCTGGTTGCAAGAGACCCAGTACTTC. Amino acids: CASSFSWLQETQYF.

The CDR3 DNA sequence: TGTGCCAGCAGCCCCCACTTTCCAGAGACCCAGTACTTC. This sequence encodes CASSPHFPETQYF. The chain links TRBV12-3 or TRBV12-4 to TRBJ2-5, with D uncertain. The CDR3 has 13 amino acids. Trimming took off 6 bases at V and 4 bases at J, with 12 bases between the two ends.

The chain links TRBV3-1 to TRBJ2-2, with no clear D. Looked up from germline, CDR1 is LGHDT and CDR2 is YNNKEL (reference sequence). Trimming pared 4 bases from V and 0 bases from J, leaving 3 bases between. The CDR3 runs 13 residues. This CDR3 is CASSRTNTGELFF. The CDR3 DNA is TGTGCCAGCAGCCGAACGAACACCGGGGAGCTGTTTTTT. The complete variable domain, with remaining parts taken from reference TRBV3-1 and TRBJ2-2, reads DTAVSQTPKYLVTQMGNDKSIKCEQNLGHDTMYWYKQDSKKFLKIMFSYNNKELIINETVPNRFSPKSPDKAHLNLHINSLELGDSAVYFCASSRTNTGELFFGEGSRLTVL.

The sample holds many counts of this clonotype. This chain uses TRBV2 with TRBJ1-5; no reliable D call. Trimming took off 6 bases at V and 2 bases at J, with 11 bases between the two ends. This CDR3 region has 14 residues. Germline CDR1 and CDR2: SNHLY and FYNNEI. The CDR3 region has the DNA TGTGCCAGCAGGCTGGGATCAGGCAATCAGCCCCAGCATTTT. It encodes CASRLGSGNQPQHF. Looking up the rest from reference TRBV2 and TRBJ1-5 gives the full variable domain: EPEVTQTPSHQVTQMGQEVILRCVPISNHLYFYWYRQILGQKVEFLVSFYNNEISEKSEIFDDQFSVERPDGSNFTLKIRSTKLEDSAMYFCASRLGSGNQPQHFGDGTRLSIL.

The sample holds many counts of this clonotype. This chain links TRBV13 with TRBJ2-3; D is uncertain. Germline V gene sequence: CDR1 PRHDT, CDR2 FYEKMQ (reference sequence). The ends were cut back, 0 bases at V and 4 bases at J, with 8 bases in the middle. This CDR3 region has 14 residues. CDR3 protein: CASSLGGSPDTQYF. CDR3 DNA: TGTGCCAGCAGCTTAGGAGGCTCCCCAGATACGCAGTATTTT.

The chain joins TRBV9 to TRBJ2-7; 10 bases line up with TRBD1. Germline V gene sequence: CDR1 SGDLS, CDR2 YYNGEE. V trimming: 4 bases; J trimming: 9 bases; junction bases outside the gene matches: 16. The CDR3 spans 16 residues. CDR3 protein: CASSPQTLGTGVRQYF. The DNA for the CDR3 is TGTGCCAGCAGCCCCCAAACCCTGGGGACAGGGGTTCGGCAGTACTTC.

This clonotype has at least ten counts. The CDR3 is CASSLSGVNEKLFF. As DNA, the CDR3 is TGTGCCAGCAGTTTATCAGGGGTAAATGAAAAACTGTTTTTT. The chain carries TRBV12-3 or TRBV12-4 and TRBJ1-4; TRBD1 might be the D (6 bases). Trimming left V 2 bases short and J 5 bases short, with 9 bases between. The CDR3 sequence is 14 residues long.

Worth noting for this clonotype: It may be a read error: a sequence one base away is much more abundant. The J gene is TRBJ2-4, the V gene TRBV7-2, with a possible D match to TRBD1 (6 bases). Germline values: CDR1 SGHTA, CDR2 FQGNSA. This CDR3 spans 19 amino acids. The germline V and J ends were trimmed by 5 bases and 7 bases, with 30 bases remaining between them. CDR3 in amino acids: CASSPLLGWGRGSSNIQYF. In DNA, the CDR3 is TGTGCCAGCAGCCCGCTGCTAGGGTGGGGCAGGGGCAGTAGTAACATTCAGTACTTC.